Reported below is one TCR beta chain. The sample originates from a study of regulatory T cells in long-lasting Graves disease. Arm-PCR of CDR3 regions and iRepertoire HTBI primers were the basis on which TCR beta libraries were built. TCRdb re-derived calls from the multiplex PCR reads in MiXCR, one entry per CDR3 protein. The sample contains about 400,000 distinct CDR3 sequences, about 20% of which appear only once. Time point noted: persistent/refractory GD, antithyroid drugs over 5 years with positive TRAb. After RNA was extracted from PBMCs, the TCR library was made from it. This CDR3 has 14 residues. Trimming took 0 bases from V and 9 from J, leaving 9 bases between them. Germline V lookup: CDR1 MNHEY, CDR2 SVGAGI.

The chain links TRBV6-5 to TRBJ1-6; no reliable D call. The sequencing here drew on peripheral blood mononuclear cells (PBMCs), taken when the disease was refractory, from a patient treated with antithyroid drugs. This receptor was identified in a female donor with Graves disease. CDR3 nucleotides: TGTGCCAGCAGTTACTCGAATCCTGCTTCACCCCTCCACTTT. Translating gives CASSYSNPASPLHF.